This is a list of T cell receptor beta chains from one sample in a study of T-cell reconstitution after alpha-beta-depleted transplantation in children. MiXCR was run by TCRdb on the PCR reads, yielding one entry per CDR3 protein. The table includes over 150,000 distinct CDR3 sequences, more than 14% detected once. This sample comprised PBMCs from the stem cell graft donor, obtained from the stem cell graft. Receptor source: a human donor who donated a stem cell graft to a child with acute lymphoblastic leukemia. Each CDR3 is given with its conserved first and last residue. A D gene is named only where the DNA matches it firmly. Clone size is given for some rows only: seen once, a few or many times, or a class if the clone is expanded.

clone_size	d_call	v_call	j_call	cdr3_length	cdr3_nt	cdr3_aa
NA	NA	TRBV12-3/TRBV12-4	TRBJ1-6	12	TGTGCCAGCAGTTTAGAAATTTCACCCCTCCACTTT	CASSLEISPLHF
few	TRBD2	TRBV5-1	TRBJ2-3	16	TGCGCCAGCAGCTTGGGGACTAGCGGTCCCACAGATACGCAGTATTTT	CASSLGTSGPTDTQYF
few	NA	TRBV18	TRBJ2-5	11	TGTGCCAGCTCACCAGAAGAGACCCAGTACTTC	CASSPEETQYF
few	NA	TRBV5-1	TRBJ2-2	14	TGCGCCAGCAGATCCCTAGGAGGCACCGGGGAGCTGTTTTTT	CASRSLGGTGELFF
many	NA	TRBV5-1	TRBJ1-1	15	TGCGCCAGCAGCTTGGACGTTCAGGGAAACACTGAAGCTTTCTTT	CASSLDVQGNTEAFF
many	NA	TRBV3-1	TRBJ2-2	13	TGTGCCAGCAAGAGGGATAACACCGGGGAGCTGTTTTTT	CASKRDNTGELFF
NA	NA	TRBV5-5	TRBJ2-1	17	TGTGCCAGCAGCTTGCGAGTTAACGGCGGGCCCTACAATGAGCAGTTCTTC	CASSLRVNGGPYNEQFF
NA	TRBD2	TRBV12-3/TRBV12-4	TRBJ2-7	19	TGTGCCAGCAGTTTAGCGCGGGGACTAGCGGGAGTTGACCCCTACGAGCAGTACTTC	CASSLARGLAGVDPYEQYF
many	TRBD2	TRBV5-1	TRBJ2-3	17	TGCGCCAGCAGCTTGGCCAATTTAGCGGGAGTACGAGATACGCAGTATTTT	CASSLANLAGVRDTQYF
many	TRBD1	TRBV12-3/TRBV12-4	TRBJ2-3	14	TGTGCCAGCAGTTTTACAGGGGAAACAGATACGCAGTATTTT	CASSFTGETDTQYF
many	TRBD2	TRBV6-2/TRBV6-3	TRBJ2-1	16	TGTGCCAGCAGTTTGATGACTAGCGGGAGGCCGGATGAGCAGTTCTTC	CASSLMTSGRPDEQFF
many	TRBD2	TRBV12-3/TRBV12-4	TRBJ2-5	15	TGTGCCAGCAGGGGAGGACTAGGGCATCAAGAGACCCAGTACTTC	CASRGGLGHQETQYF
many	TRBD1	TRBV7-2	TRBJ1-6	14	TGTGCCAGCAGCCACCGAGGGGGCGGCTCACCCCTCCACTTT	CASSHRGGGSPLHF
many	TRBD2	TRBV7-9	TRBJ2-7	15	TGTGCCAGCAGCGGTACGGGAGGCTTTTACTACGAGCAGTACTTC	CASSGTGGFYYEQYF
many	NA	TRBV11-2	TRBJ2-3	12	TGTGCCAGCACCCTTCAAAGGGATACGCAGTATTTT	CASTLQRDTQYF
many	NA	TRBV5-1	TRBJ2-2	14	TGCGCCAGCAACCGGGACTCCCGGACCGGGGAGCTGTTTTTT	CASNRDSRTGELFF
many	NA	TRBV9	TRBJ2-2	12	TGTGCCAGCAGCGTAGTAAACGGGGAGCTGTTTTTT	CASSVVNGELFF
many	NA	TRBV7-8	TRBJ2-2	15	TGTGCCAGCAGCTTAGTCGGGGAGGACACCGGGGAGCTGTTTTTT	CASSLVGEDTGELFF
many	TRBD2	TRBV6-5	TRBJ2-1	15	TGTGCCAGCAGTTACTCGCCCGGACTAGTAAATGAGCAGTTCTTC	CASSYSPGLVNEQFF
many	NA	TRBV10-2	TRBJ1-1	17	TGCGCCAGCAGTCCCCGGGGGAGGGGGAGGTGGTACACTGAAGCTTTCTTT	CASSPRGRGRWYTEAFF
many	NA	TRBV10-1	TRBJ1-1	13	TGCGCCAGCGGGGGCCGCCGAAGGTCCGAAGCTTTCTTT	CASGGRRRSEAFF
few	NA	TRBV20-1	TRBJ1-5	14	TGCAGTGCTGGAGTGCTGGGTAGCAATCAGCCCCAGCATTTT	CSAGVLGSNQPQHF
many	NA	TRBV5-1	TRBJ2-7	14	TGCGCCAGCAGCTTTAACAGCATATCCTACGAGCAGTACTTC	CASSFNSISYEQYF
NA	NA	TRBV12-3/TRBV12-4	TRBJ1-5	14	TGTGCCAGCAGTGACCCTTATAGCAATCAGCCCCAGCATTTT	CASSDPYSNQPQHF
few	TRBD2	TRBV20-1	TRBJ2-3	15	TGCAGTGCTAGTGATGGACTAGCGGGAGGGGATACGCAGTATTTT	CSASDGLAGGDTQYF